This T cell receptor (beta chain) was captured by sequencing in a study of identical twins. Broader study findings: Conclusions came from cross-sectional statistical analysis, not from following the same donors. There were fewer insertions in abundant cord blood beta clonotypes, but memory repertoires showed no such pattern.

All donors were healthy Caucasians. Unique molecular identifiers were present on the cDNA, which also gained a universal primer site by template switching. In TCRdb, the 5' RACE reads were re-called with MiXCR into one record per CDR3 protein. In the table there are roughly 250,000 distinct CDR3 sequences, over 13% of which are singletons. This CDR3 has 14 residues. Germline lookup yields CDR1 ENHRY and CDR2 SYGVKD. V gave up 10 bases and J gave up 3 bases, with 18 bases separating them. On this clonotype itself: Its antigen is unidentified.

The rearrangement joins TRBV10-3 to TRBJ2-5, with no clear D. The sample comprised memory (CD45RO+) T cells sorted from blood. The clonotype originates from a woman in her late teens or twenties in good health. The CDR3 is CATQRPLEEETQYF. DNA for the CDR3: TGTGCCACCCAAAGGCCTCTCGAGGAAGAGACCCAGTACTTC.